This T cell receptor (beta chain) emerged from a study of T cell responses to AZD1222 COVID-19 vaccine. Notes on the study in general: Spike as a whole was targeted by vaccine-associated CD4 TCRs, dominant at 160-218 and 743-854. Reportedly, nearly half of unique spike TCRs recognized epitopes outside B.1.351/B.1.1.7 mutations.

The J segment lost 1 base and the V segment lost 6 bases, leaving 8 bases of the junction unmatched. The CDR3 has 15 amino acids. Germline assignment: CDR1 MNHEY and CDR2 SVGAGI. Profiled with immunoSEQ multiplex PCR; TCRdb holds only in-frame clones, not every one. Here the sample spans about 45,000 clones, over 80% being singletons. As concerns this clone: No antigen is known for it.

J is TRBJ1-1 and V is TRBV6-5; 7 bases match TRBD1. This TCR was sampled from an adult who received the AZD1222 COVID-19 vaccine. Sample: peripheral blood, taken 28 days after the second AZD1222 dose. CDR3 in amino acids: CASRGTVLTNTEAFF. CDR3 nucleotide sequence: TGTGCCAGCAGGGGGACAGTCCTCACGAACACTGAAGCTTTCTTT.